This T cell receptor (beta chain) is from a study of control samples from healthy donors and cancer patients. Germline values: CDR1 MNHEY, CDR2 SVGEGT. V lost 5 bases, J lost 8 bases, and 13 bases lay in between. The CDR3 loop spans 13 amino acids. Data came from immunoSEQ multiplex PCR; TCRdb stores just in-frame clones and leaves some out. The sample contains 100,000 or so clones, more than 75% of which appear only once. The source material was blood. This TCR was recovered from a woman in her 50s in good health. The chain is built from TRBV6-2 or TRBV6-3 and TRBJ2-1; D unresolved. The CDR3 coding sequence is TGTGCCAGCAGTCTAAACTTCCCCCATGAGCAGTTCTTC. Translated: CASSLNFPHEQFF.